What follows is one T cell receptor beta chain and its context. This entry is derived from a study of blood T cell repertoires in COVID-19. Overall study context: Samples came from the United States, Italy and Spain, spanning acute and convalescent COVID-19. Nucleic acid was either cDNA or gDNA, and it came from T cells, B-cell-depleted T cells, or PBMCs.

The CDR3 has 13 amino acids. Trimming took off 5 bases at V and 3 bases at J, with 7 bases between the two ends. The germline V gene encodes CDR1 SEHNR and CDR2 FQNEAQ (reference sequence). Original analysis: The authors estimated nucleated cell counts from reference gene primer amplification. The repertoire was sequenced with immunoSEQ multiplex PCR; TCRdb's copy has only in-frame clones and lacks some. V and J calls and clone size are those listed in that table; D and trimming were worked out from the DNA. The sample yields 71,000 or so clones, 90% seen once. The chain uses TRBV7-9 and TRBJ1-4; D uncertain. Material for sequencing was peripheral blood. The sequence came from a woman between 18 and 29 years old with acute or convalescent COVID-19. CDR3 loop: CASSRGANEKLFF. CDR3 nucleotides: TGTGCCAGCAGCCGGGGTGCTAATGAAAAACTGTTTTTT.